Each of the 31 T cell receptor beta chains below was sequenced from the same sample in a study of T cells in Graves' hyperthyroidism and ophthalmopathy. The TCR beta CDR3 regions underwent amplification using RNA transcripts as the source. The HTBI set primed first-round TCR CDR3 RT-PCR. TCRdb redid the calling of the multiplex PCR reads with MiXCR, one entry per CDR3 protein. The sample holds about 520,000 distinct CDR3 sequences, roughly 25% seen once. The sequenced sample was blood. Source of these receptors: a woman in her twenties or thirties with Graves' ophthalmopathy.

The rearrangement joins TRBV30 to TRBJ1-2; D may be TRBD1 (6 bases). The CDR3 has 14 amino acids. Per germline, CDR1 GTSNPN and CDR2 SVGIG (reference sequence). V was pared by 0 bases and J by 4 bases, with 12 bases between. The CDR3 region is CAWSVPDSPYGYTF. For the CDR3, the DNA is TGTGCCTGGAGTGTCCCGGACAGTCCCTATGGCTACACCTTC.

This clonotype was detected a few times. The chain is built from TRBV2 and TRBJ1-2, with D uncertain. Trimming pared 0 bases from V and 4 bases from J, leaving 18 bases between. There are 17 residues in the CDR3. Germline CDR1 and CDR2: SNHLY and FYNNEI. The CDR3 DNA follows: TGTGCCAGCAGTGAAGCGGGCAAGGTTAAGGGAGGCTATGGCTACACCTTC. Protein: CASSEAGKVKGGYGYTF. Drawing the rest from reference TRBV2 and TRBJ1-2, the complete variable domain is EPEVTQTPSHQVTQMGQEVILRCVPISNHLYFYWYRQILGQKVEFLVSFYNNEISEKSEIFDDQFSVERPDGSNFTLKIRSTKLEDSAMYFCASSEAGKVKGGYGYTFGSGTRLTVV.

This clonotype was seen at least ten times. J is TRBJ1-2 and V is TRBV27; 7 bases are shared with TRBD1. There are 16 residues in the CDR3. Germline loops: CDR1 MNHEY, CDR2 SMNVEV (reference sequence). Trimming took 4 bases from V and 1 from J; bases not matched to a gene: 9. DNA of the CDR3: TGTGCCAGCAGTTACCGCGGACAGGTCCTTAACTATGGCTACACCTTC. Its translation is CASSYRGQVLNYGYTF.

The table lists this clonotype with many counts. The CDR3 sequence is CASSGTERGEYEQYF. The CDR3 DNA reads as TGTGCCAGCAGTGGGACAGAAAGGGGAGAATACGAGCAGTACTTC. This chain uses TRBV6-1 with TRBJ2-7; tentative D call: TRBD1 (6 bases). Germline V lookup: CDR1 MNHNS, CDR2 SASEGT. The CDR3 loop spans 15 amino acids. The germline V and J ends were trimmed by 4 bases and 4 bases, with 17 bases remaining between them.

At least ten counts were recorded for this clonotype. The J gene is TRBJ1-1, the V gene TRBV28; 7 bases fit TRBD1. CDR1 is MDHEN, CDR2 SYDVKM, per germline. V shed 6 bases, J shed 3 bases, and the junction held 16 bases outside the gene matches. The CDR3 loop spans 17 amino acids. This chain's CDR3 is CASSPLRQGGKDTEAFF. Here the CDR3 DNA reads TGTGCCAGCAGCCCACTTCGACAGGGTGGTAAGGACACTGAAGCTTTCTTT.

This clonotype was seen more than once but under ten times. The chain combines TRBV7-9 with TRBJ2-7, with 7 bases fitting TRBD1. V gave up 2 bases and J gave up 2 bases; unmatched junction bases: 6. CDR1 and CDR2 (germline): SEHNR, FQNEAQ (reference sequence). This CDR3 is built from 15 residues. The CDR3 sequence: CASSLSTGLTYEQYF. DNA for the CDR3: TGTGCCAGCAGCTTATCGACAGGGCTAACCTACGAGCAGTACTTC.

This clonotype occurred many times. This sequence joins TRBV5-1 and TRBJ2-7, with 7 nucleotides matching TRBD1. V trimming: 5 bases; J trimming: 2 bases; junction bases outside the gene matches: 10. CDR1 and CDR2 (germline): SGHRS, YFSETQ. CDR3 length: 15 amino acids. CDR3 DNA sequence: TGCGCCAGCAGTTCCGGACAGGCCACGGCCTACGAGCAGTACTTC. Translating it yields CASSSGQATAYEQYF.

With regard to this clonotype: A much larger clone differs from this one at a single base, so this may be a read error. This chain joins TRBV28 and TRBJ1-5; D possibly corresponds to TRBD1 (5 bases). The germline gives CDR1 MDHEN, CDR2 SYDVKM. The CDR3 is 15 amino acids. V was clipped by 5 bases and J by 4 bases, with 15 bases between them. The CDR3 bases are TGTGCCAGCAGTCCCGGACGGGGGAGAAATCAGCCCCAGCATTTT. This codes for CASSPGRGRNQPQHF. Full variable domain (missing parts from reference TRBV28 and TRBJ1-5): DVKVTQSSRYLVKRTGEKVFLECVQDMDHENMFWYRQDPGLGLRLIYFSYDVKMKEKGDIPEGYSVSREKKERFSLILESASTNQTSMYLCASSPGRGRNQPQHFGDGTRLSIL.

This clonotype appeared many times. V gene TRBV7-2 combines with J gene TRBJ2-5; 10 bases are shared with TRBD1. Unmatched junction bases numbered 5, after V lost 6 bases and J lost 4 bases. CDR1 and CDR2 (germline): SGHTA, FQGNSA. The CDR3 is 14 amino acids. For the CDR3, the DNA is TGTGCCAGCAGTCGACAGGGGGCAAGAGAGACCCAGTACTTC. This encodes CASSRQGARETQYF.

This clonotype has a handful of counts. The J gene is TRBJ1-1, the V gene TRBV18; 9 bases map to TRBD1. Unmatched junction bases numbered 1, after V lost 2 bases and J lost 0 bases. Germline V lookup: CDR1 KGHSH, CDR2 LQKENI. This CDR3 is 15 amino acids long. CDR3 nucleotides: TGTGCCAGCTCACCAGGGGACAGGGTGAACACTGAAGCTTTCTTT. This gives the protein CASSPGDRVNTEAFF. Full variable domain (remainder filled in from reference TRBV18 and TRBJ1-1): NAGVMQNPRHLVRRRGQEARLRCSPMKGHSHVYWYRQLPEEGLKFMVYLQKENIIDESGMPKERFSAEFPKEGPSILRIQQVVRGDSAAYFCASSPGDRVNTEAFFGQGTRLTVV.

In this sample, this clonotype turned up a few times. DNA for the CDR3: TGTGCCAGCAGTTACTTTGGGCAGATGAACACTGAAGCTTTCTTT. This codes for CASSYFGQMNTEAFF. The chain uses TRBV6-5 and TRBJ1-1; D not resolved. The V end lost 1 base, the J end lost 0 bases, and 9 bases lay between the germline ends. Germline-derived CDR1 and CDR2 are MNHEY and SVGAGI. This CDR3 has 15 residues.

The table lists this clonotype with many counts. The chain joins TRBV6-1 to TRBJ2-5; 9 positions agree with TRBD2. Germline CDR1 is MNHNS and CDR2 is SASEGT. The CDR3 has 15 residues. V was pared by 6 bases and J by 5 bases, with 10 bases of the junction left unmatched. The CDR3 loop reads CASRIASGVAETQYF. The CDR3 DNA follows: TGTGCCAGCAGGATAGCTAGCGGGGTGGCGGAGACCCAGTACTTC.

The rearrangement links TRBV6-1 to TRBJ2-5; TRBD1 matches at 9 bases. With 8 bases clipped from V and 4 bases from J, the junction kept 11 bases outside the gene matches. The CDR3 is 15 residues long. Germline loops: CDR1 MNHNS, CDR2 SASEGT. The CDR3 DNA follows: TGTGCCAGCCCCCTCCGGGACAGGGTATCAGAGACCCAGTACTTC. Amino acids: CASPLRDRVSETQYF.

This clonotype has at least ten counts. V usage is TRBV4-2 and J usage is TRBJ2-7; 7 bases are shared with TRBD1. CDR1 is LGHNA, CDR2 YNFKEQ, per germline. This CDR3 spans 13 amino acids. The CDR3 protein is CASRDSGLNEQYF. Here the CDR3 DNA reads TGTGCGTCCCGGGACAGCGGTCTGAACGAGCAGTACTTC.

This clonotype was found many times. The chain uses TRBV6-5 and TRBJ1-3, with 8 bases fitting TRBD1. Germline CDR1 and CDR2: MNHEY and SVGAGI. This CDR3 region has 13 residues. The ends lost 6 bases at V and 7 bases at J; junction bases unmatched: 5. CDR3 DNA sequence: TGTGCCAGCAGGATCGGACAGGGTAACACCATATATTTT. Translated, it gives CASRIGQGNTIYF.

In DNA, the CDR3 is TGTGCCAGCAGCAAAGGTGTTTCTAGCGGGAGGGAGGACGAGCAGTACTTC. Translating it yields CASSKGVSSGREDEQYF. The chain carries TRBV4-2 and TRBJ2-7; 12 bases agree with TRBD2. J was trimmed by 5 bases and V by 5 bases; bases with no gene match: 13. The CDR3 length is 17 residues. Germline CDR1 is LGHNA and CDR2 is YNFKEQ.

This clonotype appeared many times. The CDR3, as DNA: TGTGCCAGTAGTATGGCAGGGACGGAGACCCAGTACTTC. It encodes CASSMAGTETQYF. The chain is built from TRBV19 and TRBJ2-5; either TRBD1 or TRBD2 may fit D (5 bases each). CDR1 is LNHDA, CDR2 SQIVND, per germline (reference sequence). Trimming removed 3 bases at V and 5 bases at J, with 10 bases between. CDR3 length equals 13 residues.

This clonotype turned up a few times. This chain joins TRBV20-1 and TRBJ1-2; 7 bases are a match to TRBD1. The length of the CDR3 is 13 residues. Germline V gene data show CDR1 as DFQATT and CDR2 as SNEGSKA (reference sequence). Trimming cost V 6 bases and J 6 bases; bases outside gene matches: 10. The CDR3 loop is CSAGTTGEDGYTF. As DNA, the CDR3 is TGCAGTGCCGGGACCACAGGGGAGGATGGCTACACCTTC.

The chain joins TRBV4-1 to TRBJ1-5; a possible D gene is TRBD1 (6 bases). Deletions cut 3 bases from V and 4 bases from J, with 13 bases between. Germline V CDR1 and CDR2: MGHRA, YSYEKL. This CDR3 comprises 15 residues. CDR3 DNA: TGCGCCAGCAGCCAGGTTCCGGGACATAATCAGCCCCAGCATTTT. It translates to CASSQVPGHNQPQHF.

There are a few counts of this clonotype. The chain combines TRBV12-5 with TRBJ1-5, with a tentative D call TRBD1 (5 bases). Trimming took 6 bases from V and 4 from J, leaving 10 bases between them. Germline V lookup: CDR1 LGHNT, CDR2 FRNRAP. The CDR3 covers 13 residues. The CDR3 nucleotides are TGTGCTAGTGGCCCAGGGACGAATCAGCCCCAGCATTTT. Its protein product is CASGPGTNQPQHF.

The rearrangement uses TRBV28 and TRBJ1-5; the D is unclear. Germline V gene data show CDR1 as MDHEN and CDR2 as SYDVKM. Trimming left V 6 bases short and J 11 bases short, with 14 bases between. The CDR3 runs 12 residues. The CDR3 DNA reads as TGTGCCAGCAGCCGGCGGATTTTAGCCCAGCATTTT. Encoded protein: CASSRRILAQHF.

This clonotype was seen many times. The chain has TRBV12-3 or TRBV12-4 and TRBJ1-2; D is undetermined. V was pared by 5 bases and J by 6 bases, with 10 bases between. The length of the CDR3 is 12 residues. CDR3 in DNA: TGTGCCAGCAGTCAGGACGGAGATGGCTACACCTTC. It yields the protein CASSQDGDGYTF.

V gene TRBV20-1 combines with J gene TRBJ2-5, with 7 bases identical to TRBD1. Germline V gives CDR1 DFQATT, CDR2 SNEGSKA (reference sequence). CDR3 length: 16 residues. V shed 6 bases, J shed 2 bases, and the junction held 15 bases outside the gene matches. This CDR3 reads CSAPAPGQLFQETQYF. CDR3 DNA: TGCAGTGCACCTGCCCCGGGACAGCTTTTTCAAGAGACCCAGTACTTC.

The gene calls are TRBV12-5 and TRBJ1-5; D remains unclear. This CDR3 has 14 amino acids. V was trimmed by 7 bases and J by 3 bases, leaving 13 bases between them. Looked up from germline, CDR1 is LGHNT and CDR2 is FRNRAP. CDR3 nucleotides: TGTGCTAGTGCCCCAGTAGGGCCCAATCAGCCCCAGCATTTT. Protein: CASAPVGPNQPQHF.

This clonotype was found many times. The chain has TRBV24-1 and TRBJ1-2, with 8 bases fitting TRBD1. V dropped 3 bases and J dropped 2; count of bases not matched to a gene: 4. The CDR3 has 15 residues. CDR1 and CDR2 (germline): KGHDR, SFDVKD. The CDR3 coding sequence is TGTGCCACCAGTGATCCGAGGACAGGGAACTATGGCTACACCTTC. It encodes CATSDPRTGNYGYTF.

A few counts support this clonotype. The rearrangement joins TRBV9 to TRBJ2-2; 8 positions agree with TRBD2. Germline CDR1 is SGDLS and CDR2 is YYNGEE. The CDR3 spans 16 residues. The V and J ends lost 7 bases and 1 base, in that order; junction bases with no gene match: 9. CDR3 sequence (DNA): TGTGCCAGCGGGAGGCGGGGGGAAGGGAACACCGGGGAGCTGTTTTTT. This translates into CASGRRGEGNTGELFF.

This sequence joins TRBV15 and TRBJ2-2; the D is unclear. CDR1 and CDR2 from the germline V gene are LNHNV and YYDKDF (reference sequence). CDR3 length: 16 amino acids. V lost 5 bases and J 0 bases, leaving 13 bases between the germline ends. The CDR3 DNA reads TGTGCCACCAGCCTAACCGTTGCCGCGAACACCGGGGAGCTGTTTTTT. This sequence encodes CATSLTVAANTGELFF. Full variable domain (rest looked up from reference TRBV15 and TRBJ2-2): DAMVIQNPRYQVTQFGKPVTLSCSQTLNHNVMYWYQQKSSQAPKLLFHYYDKDFNNEADTPDNFQSRRPNTSFCFLDIRSPGLGDTAMYLCATSLTVAANTGELFFGEGSRLTVL.

This clonotype appeared many times. A much larger clone differs by one base, so this may be a read error. The gene calls are TRBV6-1 and TRBJ1-2; 7 bases align to TRBD1. The V segment lost 7 bases and the J segment 3 bases; nucleotides outside the gene matches: 2. In germline, CDR1 is MNHNS, CDR2 SASEGT. CDR3 length: 12 residues. The CDR3 region is CASKDRDYGYTF. The CDR3, as DNA: TGTGCCAGCAAAGACAGGGACTATGGCTACACCTTC.

This clonotype was seen many times. The chain recombines TRBV5-1 with TRBJ1-1; D unresolved. The V end was cut by 1 base, the J end by 0 bases, with 10 bases between. CDR1 and CDR2 from the germline V gene are SGHRS and YFSETQ. The CDR3 extends over 15 amino acids. The CDR3: CASSLITDMNTEAFF. In nucleotides, the CDR3 is TGCGCCAGCAGCTTGATTACCGATATGAACACTGAAGCTTTCTTT.

This chain uses TRBV20-1 with TRBJ1-2, with D perhaps matching TRBD1 (6 bases). Germline V CDR1 and CDR2: DFQATT, SNEGSKA (reference sequence). V gave up 3 bases and J gave up 5 bases, with 13 bases separating them. The CDR3 contains 13 residues. This CDR3 is CSASLGGAYGYTF. The CDR3 region has the DNA TGCAGTGCTAGTCTTGGGGGCGCGTATGGCTACACCTTC.

The chain links TRBV19 to TRBJ1-5; TRBD1 matches at 7 bases. V shed 2 bases, J shed 6 bases, and the junction held 4 bases outside the gene matches. Germline V lookup: CDR1 LNHDA, CDR2 SQIVND (reference sequence). The CDR3 covers 14 residues. The CDR3 sequence is CASSIQGGSQPQHF. CDR3 in DNA: TGTGCCAGTAGTATACAGGGGGGCTCTCAGCCCCAGCATTTT.